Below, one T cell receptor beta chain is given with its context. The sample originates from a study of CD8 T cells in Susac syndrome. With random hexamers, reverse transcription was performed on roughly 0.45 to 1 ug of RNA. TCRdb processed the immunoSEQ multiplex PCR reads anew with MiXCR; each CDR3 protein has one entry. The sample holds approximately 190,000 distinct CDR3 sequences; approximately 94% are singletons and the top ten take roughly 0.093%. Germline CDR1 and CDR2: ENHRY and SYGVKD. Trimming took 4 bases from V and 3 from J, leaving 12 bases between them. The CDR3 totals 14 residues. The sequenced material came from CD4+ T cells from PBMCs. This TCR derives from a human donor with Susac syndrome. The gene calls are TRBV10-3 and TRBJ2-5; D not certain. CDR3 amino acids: CAISGSSSEETQYF. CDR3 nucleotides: TGTGCCATCAGTGGATCGTCATCAGAAGAGACCCAGTACTTC.